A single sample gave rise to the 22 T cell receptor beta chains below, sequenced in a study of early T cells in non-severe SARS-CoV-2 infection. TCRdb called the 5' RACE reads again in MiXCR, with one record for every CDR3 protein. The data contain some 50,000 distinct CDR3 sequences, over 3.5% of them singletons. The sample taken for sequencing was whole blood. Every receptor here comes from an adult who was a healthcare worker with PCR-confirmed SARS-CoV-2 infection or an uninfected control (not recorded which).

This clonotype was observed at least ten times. CDR3 in DNA: TGCAGTGCTAGAGACAGATTCTACGAGCAGTACTTC. It yields the protein CSARDRFYEQYF. The chain couples TRBV20-1 to TRBJ2-7; D remains unclear. The V end was cut by 0 bases, the J end by 3 bases, with 6 bases between. Germline assignment: CDR1 DFQATT and CDR2 SNEGSKA (reference sequence). The CDR3 is 12 residues long.

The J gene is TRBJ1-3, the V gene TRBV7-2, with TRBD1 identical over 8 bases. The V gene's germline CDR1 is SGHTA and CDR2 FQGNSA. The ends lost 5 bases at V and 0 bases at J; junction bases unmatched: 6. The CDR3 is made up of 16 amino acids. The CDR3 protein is CASSKDRARSGNTIYF. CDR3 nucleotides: TGTGCCAGCAGCAAGGACAGGGCCCGCTCTGGAAACACCATATATTTT.

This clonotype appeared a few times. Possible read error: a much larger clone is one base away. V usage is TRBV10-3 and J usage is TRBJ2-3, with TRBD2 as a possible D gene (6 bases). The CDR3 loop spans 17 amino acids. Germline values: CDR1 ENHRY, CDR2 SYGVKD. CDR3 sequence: CPISEPLADRGTDTQYF. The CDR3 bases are TGTCCCATCAGTGAGCCTTTAGCGGACCGGGGCACAGATACGCAGTATTTT.

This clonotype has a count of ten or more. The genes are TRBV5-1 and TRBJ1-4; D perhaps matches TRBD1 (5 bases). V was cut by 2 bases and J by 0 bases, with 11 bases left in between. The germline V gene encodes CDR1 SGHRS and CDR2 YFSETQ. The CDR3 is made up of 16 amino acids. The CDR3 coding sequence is TGCGCCAGCAGCTTATCCGGGACGGCAACTAATGAAAAACTGTTTTTT. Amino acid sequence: CASSLSGTATNEKLFF.

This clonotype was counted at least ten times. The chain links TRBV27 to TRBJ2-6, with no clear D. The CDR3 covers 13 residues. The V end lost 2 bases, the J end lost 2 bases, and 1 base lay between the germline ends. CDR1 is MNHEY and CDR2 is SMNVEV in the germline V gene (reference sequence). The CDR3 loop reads CASSLAGANVLTF. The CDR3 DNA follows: TGTGCCAGCAGTTTAGCTGGGGCCAACGTCCTGACTTTC.

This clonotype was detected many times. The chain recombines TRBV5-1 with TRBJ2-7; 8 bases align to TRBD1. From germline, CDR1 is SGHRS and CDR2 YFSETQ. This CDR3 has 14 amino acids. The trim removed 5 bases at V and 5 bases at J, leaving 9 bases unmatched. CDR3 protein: CASSSAQGANEQYF. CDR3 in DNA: TGCGCCAGCAGTTCGGCGCAGGGGGCAAACGAGCAGTACTTC.

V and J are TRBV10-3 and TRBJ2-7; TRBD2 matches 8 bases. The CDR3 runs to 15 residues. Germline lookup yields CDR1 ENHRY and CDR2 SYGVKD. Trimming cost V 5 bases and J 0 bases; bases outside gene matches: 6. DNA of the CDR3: TGTGCCATCAGTAGAGCGGGAGACAGCTCCTACGAGCAGTACTTC. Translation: CAISRAGDSSYEQYF.

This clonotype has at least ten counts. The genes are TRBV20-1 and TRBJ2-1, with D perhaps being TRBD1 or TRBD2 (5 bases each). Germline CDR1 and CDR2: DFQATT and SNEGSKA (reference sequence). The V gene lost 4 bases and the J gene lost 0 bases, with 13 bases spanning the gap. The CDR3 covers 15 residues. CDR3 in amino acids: CSATVGTVSYNEQFF. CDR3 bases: TGCAGTGCTACCGTCGGGACCGTCTCCTACAATGAGCAGTTCTTC.

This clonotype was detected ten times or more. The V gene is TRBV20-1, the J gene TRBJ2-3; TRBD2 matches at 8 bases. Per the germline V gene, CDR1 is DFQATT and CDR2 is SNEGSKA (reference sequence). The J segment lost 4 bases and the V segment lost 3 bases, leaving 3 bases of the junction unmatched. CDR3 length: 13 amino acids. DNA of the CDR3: TGCAGTGCTAGTGTAGCGGGGTCAGATACGCAGTATTTT. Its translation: CSASVAGSDTQYF.

The CDR3 here is CASRNVDGTGKSSYNEQFF. The CDR3 region has the DNA TGCGCCAGCAGAAATGTTGATGGGACAGGGAAAAGCTCCTACAATGAGCAGTTCTTC. The rearrangement links TRBV5-1 to TRBJ2-1; 9 bases agree with TRBD1. The CDR3 extends over 19 amino acids. V shed 5 bases and J 0 bases; nucleotides not matched to a gene: 15. The germline gives CDR1 SGHRS, CDR2 YFSETQ.

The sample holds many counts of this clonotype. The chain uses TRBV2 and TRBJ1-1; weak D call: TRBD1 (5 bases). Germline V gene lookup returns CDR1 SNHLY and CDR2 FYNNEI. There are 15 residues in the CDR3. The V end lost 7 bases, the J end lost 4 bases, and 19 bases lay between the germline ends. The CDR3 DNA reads TGTGCCAGCAATGTCGACAGTACTTACACCACTGAAGCTTTCTTT. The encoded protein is CASNVDSTYTTEAFF.

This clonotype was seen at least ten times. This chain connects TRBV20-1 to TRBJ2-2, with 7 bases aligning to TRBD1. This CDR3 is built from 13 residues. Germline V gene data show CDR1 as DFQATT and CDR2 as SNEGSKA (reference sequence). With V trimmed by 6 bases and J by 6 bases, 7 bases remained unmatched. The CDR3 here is CSAERGRAGELFF. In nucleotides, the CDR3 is TGCAGTGCCGAGAGGGGGCGAGCCGGGGAGCTGTTTTTT.

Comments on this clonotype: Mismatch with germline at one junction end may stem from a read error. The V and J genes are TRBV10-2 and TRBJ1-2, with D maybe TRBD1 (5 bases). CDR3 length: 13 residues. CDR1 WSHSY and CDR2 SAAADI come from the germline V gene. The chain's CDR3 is CAGSEGPTDGYTF. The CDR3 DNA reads TGCGCCGGCAGTGAGGGGCCTACTGATGGCTACACCTTC.

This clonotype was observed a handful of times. The CDR3 DNA is TGTGCCAGCAGTTACTCGGTATCCGAGAGGGTCCACTTT. It translates to CASSYSVSERVHF. V is TRBV6-6 and J is TRBJ1-6; no clear D. With 0 bases removed from V and 17 bases from J, the gap between germline ends came to 14 bases. Germline loops: CDR1 MNHNY, CDR2 SVGAGI (reference sequence). The CDR3 contains 13 residues.

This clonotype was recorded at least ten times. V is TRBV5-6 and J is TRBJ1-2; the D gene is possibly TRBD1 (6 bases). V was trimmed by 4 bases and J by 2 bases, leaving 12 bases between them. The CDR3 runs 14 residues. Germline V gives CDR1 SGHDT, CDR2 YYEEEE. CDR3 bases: TGTGCCAGCAGCCCTCTCGGGGGCAACTATGGCTACACCTTC. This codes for CASSPLGGNYGYTF.

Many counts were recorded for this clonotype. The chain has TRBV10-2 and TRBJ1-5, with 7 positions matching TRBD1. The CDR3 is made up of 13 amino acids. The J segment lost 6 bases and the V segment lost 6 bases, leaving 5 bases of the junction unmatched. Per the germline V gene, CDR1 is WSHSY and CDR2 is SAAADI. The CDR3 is CASSLTGVQPQHF. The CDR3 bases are TGCGCCAGCAGCCTTACAGGGGTTCAGCCCCAGCATTTT.

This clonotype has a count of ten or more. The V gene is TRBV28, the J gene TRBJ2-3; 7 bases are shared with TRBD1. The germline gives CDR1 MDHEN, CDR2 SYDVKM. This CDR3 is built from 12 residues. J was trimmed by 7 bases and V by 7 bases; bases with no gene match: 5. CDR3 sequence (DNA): TGTGCCAGCAAGACAGGGCTAAATACGCAGTATTTT. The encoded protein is CASKTGLNTQYF.

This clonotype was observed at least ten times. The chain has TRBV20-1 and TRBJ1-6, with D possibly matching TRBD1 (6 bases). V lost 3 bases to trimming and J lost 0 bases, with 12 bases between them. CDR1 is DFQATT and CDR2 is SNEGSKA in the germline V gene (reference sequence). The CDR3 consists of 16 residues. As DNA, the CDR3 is TGCAGTGCTAGGCAAATACAGGGCTCCTATAATTCACCCCTCCACTTT. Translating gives CSARQIQGSYNSPLHF.

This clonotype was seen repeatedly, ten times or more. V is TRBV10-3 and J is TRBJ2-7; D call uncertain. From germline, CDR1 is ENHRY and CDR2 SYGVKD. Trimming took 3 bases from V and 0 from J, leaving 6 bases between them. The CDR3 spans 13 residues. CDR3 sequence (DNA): TGTGCCATCAGTGACGCCAGCTCCTACGAGCAGTACTTC. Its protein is CAISDASSYEQYF.

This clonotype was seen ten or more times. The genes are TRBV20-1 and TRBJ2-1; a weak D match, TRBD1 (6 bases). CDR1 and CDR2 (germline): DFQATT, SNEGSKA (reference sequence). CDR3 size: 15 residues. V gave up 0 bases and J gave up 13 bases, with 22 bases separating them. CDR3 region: CSARDLASQGSSQFF. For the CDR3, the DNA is TGCAGTGCTAGAGATCTCGCTAGTCAGGGGTCCTCCCAGTTCTTC.

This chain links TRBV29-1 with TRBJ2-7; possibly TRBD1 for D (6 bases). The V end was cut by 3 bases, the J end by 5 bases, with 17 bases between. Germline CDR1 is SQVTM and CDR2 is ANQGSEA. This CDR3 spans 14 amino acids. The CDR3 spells CSVDKSGEGHEQYF. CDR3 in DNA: TGCAGCGTTGACAAGTCAGGGGAAGGTCACGAGCAGTACTTC.

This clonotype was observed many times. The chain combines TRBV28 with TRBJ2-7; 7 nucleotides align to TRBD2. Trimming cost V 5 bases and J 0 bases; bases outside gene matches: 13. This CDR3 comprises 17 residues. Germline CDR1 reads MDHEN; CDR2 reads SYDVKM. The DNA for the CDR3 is TGTGCCAGCAGTCCCCCTTTCCCCAGCGGGATCTCCTACGAGCAGTACTTC. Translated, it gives CASSPPFPSGISYEQYF.